This entry concerns a single T cell receptor beta chain. The ends lost 5 bases at V and 3 bases at J; junction bases unmatched: 4. Germline V CDR1 and CDR2: MDHEN, SYDVKM. The CDR3 runs to 14 residues. The sample is drawn from a study of blood T cell repertoires in COVID-19. Turning to the study itself: Sites in the United States, Italy and Spain provided acute and convalescent COVID-19 samples. The cDNA or gDNA used as material had been derived from T cells, B-cell-depleted T cells, or PBMCs.

Sequencing used immunoSEQ multiplex PCR; TCRdb keeps in-frame clones, though not all of them. The repertoire includes over 200,000 clones, roughly 87% of them detected once, and about 0.65% sits in the top ten. The sequenced sample was peripheral blood. The chain has TRBV28 and TRBJ2-7; 10 bases agree with TRBD1. The clonotype comes from a human donor in a cohort sampled during active COVID-19. CDR3 nucleotides: TGTGCCAGCAGTCGGTGGACAGGGGGCTACGAGCAGTACTTC. Translated, it gives CASSRWTGGYEQYF.